The 21 T cell receptor beta chains given below trace back to one sample, sequenced in a study of PD-1 blockade in classical Hodgkin lymphoma. Time point: cycle 4 day 1 (C4D1), after less than 7 weeks of nivolumab. Every patient relapsed after autologous stem cell transplantation, and brentuximab vedotin exposure varied. Only in-frame clones appear in the TCRdb table, and some are missing; sequencing was by immunoSEQ multiplex PCR. Of around 60,000 clones detected, about 90% appear once; the ten largest clones hold about a tenth. The source was peripheral blood mononuclear cells (PBMCs), collected before the fourth cycle of nivolumab. These receptors were taken from a human donor with classical Hodgkin lymphoma.

This rearrangement joins TRBV29-1 to TRBJ2-3, with a tentative D call TRBD1 (6 bases). Germline CDR1 and CDR2: SQVTM and ANQGSEA. CDR3 size: 13 residues. V lost 6 bases to trimming and J lost 3 bases, with 13 bases between them. The CDR3 DNA follows: TGCAGCGTCCCGGGACAAACGACAGATACGCAGTATTTT. Amino acid sequence: CSVPGQTTDTQYF.

The rearrangement joins TRBV4-1 to TRBJ1-5; D not resolved. The CDR3 has 14 residues. CDR1 MGHRA and CDR2 YSYEKL come from the germline V gene. Trimming stripped 3 bases from V and 0 bases from J, with 6 bases between. The CDR3 DNA is TGCGCCAGCAGCCACTCCCTTAGCAATCAGCCCCAGCATTTT. Residues: CASSHSLSNQPQHF.

V gene TRBV5-1 combines with J gene TRBJ2-1; TRBD2 aligns across 10 bases. CDR3 length equals 19 residues. Trimming removed 0 bases from V and 0 bases from J; junction bases left unmatched: 9. Germline V CDR1 and CDR2: SGHRS, YFSETQ. This CDR3 reads CASSLVLAGAKSSYNEQFF. For the CDR3, the DNA is TGCGCCAGCAGCTTGGTGCTAGCGGGGGCAAAGAGCTCCTACAATGAGCAGTTCTTC.

The V gene is TRBV11-1, the J gene TRBJ1-2, with D tentatively TRBD1 (6 bases). The ends were cut back, 1 base at V and 6 bases at J, with 6 bases in the middle. CDR1 and CDR2 (germline): SGHAT, FQDESV (reference sequence). This CDR3 is 12 amino acids long. The CDR3 is CASSLEGDGYTF. The CDR3 DNA is TGTGCCAGCAGCTTAGAGGGGGATGGCTACACCTTC.

The gene calls are TRBV4-1 and TRBJ1-5, with D hard to call. CDR1 is MGHRA, CDR2 YSYEKL, per germline. Trimming pared 1 base from V and 0 bases from J, leaving 7 bases between. The CDR3 is made up of 15 amino acids. The CDR3 here is CASSQGGYSNQPQHF. Written as DNA, the CDR3 is TGCGCCAGCAGCCAAGGCGGCTATAGCAATCAGCCCCAGCATTTT.

This CDR3 reads CASSLEGGVGYTF. CDR3 nucleotides: TGTGCCAGCAGCTTAGAAGGTGGAGTGGGCTACACCTTC. The V and J genes are TRBV7-9 and TRBJ1-2, with unresolved D. CDR3 length: 13 residues. V was shortened by 1 base and J by 8 bases, with 11 bases between the two germline ends. Germline V gene lookup returns CDR1 SEHNR and CDR2 FQNEAQ (reference sequence).

The chain joins TRBV4-1 to TRBJ2-2; D may be TRBD2 (5 bases). Trimming pared 0 bases from V and 5 bases from J, leaving 19 bases between. Germline V lookup: CDR1 MGHRA, CDR2 YSYEKL. The CDR3 runs to 18 residues. The CDR3 coding sequence is TGCGCCAGCAGCCAAGAGGTCCTAGCCTTGAGATCGACCGGGGAGCTGTTTTTT. Protein product: CASSQEVLALRSTGELFF.

V and J are TRBV7-6 and TRBJ1-4, with D unresolved. There are 13 residues in the CDR3. Germline CDR1 and CDR2: SGHVS and FNYEAQ. Trimming removed 1 base from V and 4 bases from J, with 4 bases in between. The chain's CDR3 is CASSLVYNEKLFF. The CDR3 region has the DNA TGTGCCAGCAGCTTAGTTTATAATGAAAAACTGTTTTTT. Full variable domain (outside the CDR3, taken from reference TRBV7-6 and TRBJ1-4): GAGVSQSPRYKVTKRGQDVALRCDPISGHVSLYWYRQALGQGPEFLTYFNYEAQQDKSGLPNDRFSAERPEGSISTLTIQRTEQRDSAMYRCASSLVYNEKLFFGSGTQLSVL.

The chain has TRBV15 and TRBJ1-1; 7 bases match TRBD1. The CDR3 is made up of 16 amino acids. Germline trimming cut 0 bases from V and 2 bases from J; bases unmatched to any gene: 6. Per the germline V gene, CDR1 is LNHNV and CDR2 is YYDKDF (reference sequence). DNA for the CDR3: TGTGCCACCAGCAGAGACGGGACAGACGCTAACACTGAAGCTTTCTTT. It translates to CATSRDGTDANTEAFF.

The chain is built from TRBV7-8 and TRBJ2-4; D is uncertain. Trimming took 1 base from V and 1 from J, leaving 11 bases between them. The CDR3 covers 16 residues. In germline, CDR1 is SGHVS, CDR2 FQNEAQ. This CDR3 reads CASSLVPRKAKNIQYF. The CDR3 coding sequence is TGTGCCAGCAGCTTAGTTCCCAGGAAGGCCAAAAACATTCAGTACTTC.

In this sample, this clone turned up a few times. The chain combines TRBV4-1 with TRBJ2-7, with D possibly matching TRBD2 (5 bases). Deletions cut 1 base from V and 9 bases from J, with 13 bases between. The CDR3 extends over 13 amino acids. Germline V gene lookup returns CDR1 MGHRA and CDR2 YSYEKL. CDR3 residues: CASSQGLLEGQYF. The CDR3, as DNA: TGCGCCAGCAGCCAAGGGCTCCTCGAGGGGCAGTACTTC.

The chain couples TRBV6-6 to TRBJ2-1, with D possibly matching TRBD2 (6 bases). V dropped 2 bases and J dropped 10 bases, with 18 bases sitting between them. CDR3 length: 15 amino acids. CDR1 MNHNY and CDR2 SVGAGI come from the germline V gene (reference sequence). This chain's CDR3 is CASSYPSGLTTEQFF. The CDR3 DNA follows: TGTGCCAGCAGTTACCCCTCGGGACTGACTACAGAGCAGTTCTTC.

The gene calls are TRBV9 and TRBJ2-1, with 7 bases matching TRBD2. The V gene's germline CDR1 is SGDLS and CDR2 YYNGEE. Germline trimming cut 0 bases from V and 0 bases from J; bases unmatched to any gene: 3. The CDR3 loop spans 16 amino acids. Here the CDR3 reads CASSVDSGGSYNEQFF. The CDR3 DNA reads as TGTGCCAGCAGCGTAGACTCGGGGGGCTCCTACAATGAGCAGTTCTTC. The full variable domain, completed using reference TRBV9 and TRBJ2-1, is DSGVTQTPKHLITATGQRVTLRCSPRSGDLSVYWYQQSLDQGLQFLIQYYNGEERAKGNILERFSAQQFPDLHSELNLSSLELGDSALYFCASSVDSGGSYNEQFFGPGTRLTVL.

The chain carries TRBV18 and TRBJ1-1, with no clear D. Germline assignment: CDR1 KGHSH and CDR2 LQKENI. V was shortened by 3 bases and J by 1 base, with 12 bases between the two germline ends. The CDR3 spans 15 residues. The CDR3 coding sequence is TGTGCCAGCTCACCCCCGGGCCGAAAGAACACTGAAGCTTTCTTT. This translates into CASSPPGRKNTEAFF. Full variable domain (outside the CDR3, taken from reference TRBV18 and TRBJ1-1): NAGVMQNPRHLVRRRGQEARLRCSPMKGHSHVYWYRQLPEEGLKFMVYLQKENIIDESGMPKERFSAEFPKEGPSILRIQQVVRGDSAAYFCASSPPGRKNTEAFFGQGTRLTVV.

This clone has just one count. The chain employs TRBV2 and TRBJ2-5; D uncertain. The CDR3 is made up of 13 amino acids. From germline, CDR1 is SNHLY and CDR2 FYNNEI. With 6 bases removed from V and 2 bases from J, the gap between germline ends came to 10 bases. CDR3 amino acids: CASRVDFQETQYF. The DNA of the CDR3 is TGTGCCAGCAGAGTCGACTTTCAAGAGACCCAGTACTTC.

The rearrangement links TRBV6-6 to TRBJ2-2; no definite D call. Trimming cost V 5 bases and J 1 base, with 8 bases left between them. This CDR3 spans 14 amino acids. CDR1 is MNHNY and CDR2 is SVGAGI in the germline V gene (reference sequence). The chain's CDR3 is CASSTGLNTGELFF. DNA for the CDR3: TGTGCCAGCAGTACGGGCTTGAACACCGGGGAGCTGTTTTTT.

CDR3 region: CASKSGNQPQHF. The CDR3 region has the DNA TGTGCCAGCAAGTCGGGCAATCAGCCCCAGCATTTT. The chain uses TRBV28 and TRBJ1-5, with D unresolved. Germline lookup yields CDR1 MDHEN and CDR2 SYDVKM. V lost 7 bases to trimming and J lost 2 bases, with 6 bases between them. The CDR3 contains 12 residues. The full variable domain, completed using reference TRBV28 and TRBJ1-5, is DVKVTQSSRYLVKRTGEKVFLECVQDMDHENMFWYRQDPGLGLRLIYFSYDVKMKEKGDIPEGYSVSREKKERFSLILESASTNQTSMYLCASKSGNQPQHFGDGTRLSIL.

The chain is built from TRBV6-6 and TRBJ2-7; D might be TRBD1 or TRBD2, each matching 5 bases. In germline, CDR1 is MNHNY, CDR2 SVGAGI (reference sequence). The CDR3 runs to 14 residues. The germline V and J ends were trimmed by 6 bases and 5 bases, with 17 bases remaining between them. CDR3 in DNA: TGTGCCAGCAGAACCACCGGGACCCATCACGAGCAGTACTTC. This encodes CASRTTGTHHEQYF.

The genes are TRBV7-2 and TRBJ1-6; D is uncertain. The CDR3 totals 12 residues. Germline CDR1 and CDR2: SGHTA and FQGNSA. The V and J ends lost 5 bases and 4 bases respectively, with 3 bases between them. This CDR3 is CASSQYNSPLHF. The DNA for the CDR3 is TGTGCCAGCAGCCAATATAATTCACCCCTCCACTTT.

The chain is built from TRBV18 and TRBJ1-2; D perhaps matches TRBD1 (6 bases). Germline CDR1 and CDR2: KGHSH and LQKENI. V was trimmed by 5 bases and J by 2 bases, leaving 9 bases between them. There are 13 residues in the CDR3. CDR3 DNA: TGTGCCAGCTCAACCACAGGGAACTATGGCTACACCTTC. Translated: CASSTTGNYGYTF.

This clone turned up a few times. For the CDR3, the DNA is TGCGCCAGCAGCTTAACACCTCCCGGACAGCAGTCGAATGAGCAGTTCTTC. This translates into CASSLTPPGQQSNEQFF. The rearrangement uses TRBV5-1 and TRBJ2-1; perhaps TRBD1 as D (6 bases). Germline values: CDR1 SGHRS, CDR2 YFSETQ. This CDR3 region has 17 residues. Trimming stripped 2 bases from V and 7 bases from J, with 22 bases between.